The sequence of this T cell receptor (beta chain) was determined in a study of blood T cell repertoires in COVID-19 (dated by TCRdb to about 2020). Study-wide context: The collaborator samples originated in the United States, Italy and Spain and spanned the acute and convalescent phases of COVID-19. The prospective study material was composed of cDNA or gDNA derived from T cells, B-cell-depleted T cells, or PBMCs. Subjects who had been exposed to COVID-19, were actively infected with it, or had recovered from it provided the deeply sampled blood TCRbeta repertoires that made up the dataset. The repertoires were released in a freely available public database meant as a resource for research on the immune response to SARS-CoV-2. Samples were obtained from the ongoing ImmuneRACE study (first 160 participants) and from 1,000 to 1,500 subjects provided by 6 global collaborators. Nearly every sample came with metadata listing a de-identified subject ID, COVID-19 status, age in years and sex. Where HLA class I and class II types were available, the types were taken from metadata supplied by the sample provider, not from assay-based typing.

Overall results and qualifications from the work: The amount of clinical and demographic metadata varied by source and participant and was provided uncurated.

The immunoSEQ Assay, a bias-controlled multiplex PCR, was used to amplify TCRbeta CDR3 regions from genomic DNA. The source study handled its data this way. The number of nucleated cells in each sample was estimated by amplification of reference gene primers within the assay. To quantify the absolute abundance of each unique TCRbeta CDR3 rearrangement, sequence reads were collapsed and filtered. For each sample, productive Simpson clonality was calculated as the square root of Simpson's diversity index across productive rearrangements. TCRdb obtained this table from immuneACCESS and retained in-frame rearrangements with V and J assigned. These tables miss some clones; where compared with another copy, unresolved V genes account for less than half of the shortfall, and the remainder is unexplained. V and J calls and clone size come straight from that table; D and trimming were deduced from the DNA. The sample table records roughly 120,000 clones; 78% of these occur just once. The top ten clonotypes cover about 2.1% of the sample.

On this clone itself: This clone's antigen is unknown. Base qualities are not recorded, but no much larger clone differs from it by a single base.

Each collaborating institution followed its own protocols to collect whole blood in K2EDTA tubes. For TCRbeta analysis, collaborators shipped samples in one of three forms: frozen whole blood, isolated PBMCs, or DNA extracted from either of those sample types. From the cysteine up to the phenylalanine, the CDR3 has a length of 19 residues. Just the 57-base CDR3 DNA is kept, in frame starting at base 1. As encoded in the germline V gene (reference sequence), CDR1 is LNHNV while CDR2 is YYDKDF. Trimming removed 0 bases from V and 1 base from J; the gene matches leave 15 bases unexplained. Sequencing was carried out using peripheral blood. This TCR came from a man aged 70-80 years with acute or convalescent COVID-19. The chain employs TRBV15 and TRBJ2-7; 7 middle bases align to TRBD1. The CDR3 protein is CATSRDLWRLTGPSYEQYF. The DNA sequence is TGTGCCACCAGCAGAGATCTATGGAGACTGACAGGGCCTTCCTACGAGCAGTACTTC.